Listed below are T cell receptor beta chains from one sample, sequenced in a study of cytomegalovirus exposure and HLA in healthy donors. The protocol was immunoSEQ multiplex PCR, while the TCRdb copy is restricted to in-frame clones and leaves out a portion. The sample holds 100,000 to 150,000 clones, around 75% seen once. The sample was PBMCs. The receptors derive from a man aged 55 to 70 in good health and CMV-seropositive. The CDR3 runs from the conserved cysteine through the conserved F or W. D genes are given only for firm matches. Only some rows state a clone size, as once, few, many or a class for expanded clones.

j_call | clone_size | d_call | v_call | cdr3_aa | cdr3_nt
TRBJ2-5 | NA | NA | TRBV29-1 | CSVDRGGETQYF | TGCAGCGTTGACAGGGGTGGCGAGACCCAGTACTTC
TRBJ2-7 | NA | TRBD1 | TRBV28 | CASSFMGTDTYEQYF | TGTGCCAGCAGTTTTATGGGGACAGACACCTACGAGCAGTACTTC
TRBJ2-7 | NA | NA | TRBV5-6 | CASSPLGYEQYF | TGTGCCAGCAGCCCACTCGGCTACGAGCAGTACTTC
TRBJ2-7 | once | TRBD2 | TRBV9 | CASSVAASGGLYEQYF | TGTGCCAGCAGCGTAGCGGCTAGCGGGGGATTATACGAGCAGTACTTC
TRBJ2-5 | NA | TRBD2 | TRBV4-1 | CASSQESPTSGQETQYF | TGCGCCAGCAGCCAAGAGTCTCCGACTAGCGGTCAAGAGACCCAGTACTTC
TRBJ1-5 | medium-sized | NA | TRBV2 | CASSFWANQPQHF | TGTGCCAGCAGTTTTTGGGCTAATCAGCCCCAGCATTTT
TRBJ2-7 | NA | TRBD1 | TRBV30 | CAWRVRGRIEQYF | TGTGCCTGGAGGGTCAGGGGGCGCATCGAGCAGTACTTC
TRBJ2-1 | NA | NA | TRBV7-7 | CASSSLQDYNEQFF | TGTGCTAGCAGCAGCCTACAGGATTACAATGAGCAGTTCTTC
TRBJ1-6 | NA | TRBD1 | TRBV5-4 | CASSADRGLESPLHF | TGTGCCAGCAGCGCGGACAGGGGGCTGGAGTCACCCCTCCACTTT
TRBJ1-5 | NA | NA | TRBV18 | CASSNSDSNQPQHF | TGTGCCAGCTCAAACAGTGATAGCAATCAGCCCCAGCATTTT
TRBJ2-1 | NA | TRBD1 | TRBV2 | CASSFGTGSPNEQFF | TGTGCCAGCAGTTTTGGGACAGGGTCCCCCAATGAGCAGTTCTTC
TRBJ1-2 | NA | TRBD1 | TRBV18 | CASSGQGNYGYTF | TGTGCCAGCAGCGGACAGGGTAACTATGGCTACACCTTC
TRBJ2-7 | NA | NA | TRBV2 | CASGTLRVEQYF | TGTGCCAGTGGGACATTAAGGGTCGAGCAGTACTTC
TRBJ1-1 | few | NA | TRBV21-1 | CASKGGTSANTEAFF | TGTGCCAGCAAGGGAGGGACTTCAGCGAACACTGAAGCTTTCTTT
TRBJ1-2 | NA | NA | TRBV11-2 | CASSLDSNYGYTF | TGTGCCAGCAGCTTAGACAGTAACTATGGCTACACCTTC
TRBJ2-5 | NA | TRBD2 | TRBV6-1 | CASSPKRGGQETQYF | TGTGCCAGCAGTCCAAAGCGGGGAGGCCAAGAGACCCAGTACTTC
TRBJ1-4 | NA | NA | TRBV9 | CASSVAPGTDRGEKLFF | TGTGCCAGCAGCGTAGCACCAGGAACGGACAGAGGTGAAAAACTGTTTTTT
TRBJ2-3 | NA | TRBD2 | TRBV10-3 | CATSSGGYTDTQYF | TGTGCCACCTCTAGCGGGGGTTACACAGATACGCAGTATTTT
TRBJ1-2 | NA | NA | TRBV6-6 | CASSRSTEINYGYTF | TGTGCCAGCAGTCGATCGACAGAGATTAACTATGGCTACACCTTC
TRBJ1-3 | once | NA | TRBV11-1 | CASSLDRIGNTIYF | TGTGCCAGCAGCCTCGACAGAATTGGAAACACCATATATTTT
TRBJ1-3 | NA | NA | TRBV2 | CASTLYMTENTIYF | TGTGCCAGCACACTATACATGACCGAAAACACCATATATTTT
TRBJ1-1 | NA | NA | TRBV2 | CASSGSDGYTEAFF | TGTGCCAGCAGTGGTAGCGACGGTTACACTGAAGCTTTCTTT
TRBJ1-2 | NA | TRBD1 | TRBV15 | CATSRGGSGDRLYGYTF | TGTGCCACCAGCAGAGGGGGGTCGGGGGACAGACTCTATGGCTACACCTTC
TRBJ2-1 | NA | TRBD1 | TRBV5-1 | CASSLDPSGQGSNEQFF | TGCGCCAGCAGCTTGGACCCCTCGGGACAGGGGTCAAATGAGCAGTTCTTC
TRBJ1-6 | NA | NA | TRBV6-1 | CASIRDNNSPLHF | TGTGCCAGCATACGGGACAATAATTCACCCCTCCACTTT
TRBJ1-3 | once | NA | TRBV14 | CASSQQQGNTIYF | TGTGCCAGCAGCCAGCAACAGGGAAACACCATATATTTT
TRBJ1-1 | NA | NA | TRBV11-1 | CASSFSRGGTEAFF | TGTGCCAGCAGCTTCAGCAGGGGTGGCACTGAAGCTTTCTTT
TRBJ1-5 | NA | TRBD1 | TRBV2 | CASSEGVGQGNQPQHF | TGTGCCAGCAGTGAAGGTGTCGGACAGGGGAATCAGCCCCAGCATTTT
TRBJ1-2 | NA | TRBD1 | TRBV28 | CASSSQGAAFYGYTF | TGTGCCAGCAGTTCACAGGGGGCGGCCTTCTATGGCTACACCTTC
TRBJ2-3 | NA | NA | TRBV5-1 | CASSLSDYFVDTQYF | TGCGCCAGCAGCTTGTCGGACTACTTCGTCGATACGCAGTATTTT
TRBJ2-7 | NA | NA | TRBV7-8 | CASSLSYEQYF | TGTGCCAGCAGCCTTAGCTACGAGCAGTACTTC
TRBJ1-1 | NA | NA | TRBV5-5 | CASRARGQSEAFF | TGTGCCAGCAGGGCTAGGGGACAATCTGAAGCTTTCTTT
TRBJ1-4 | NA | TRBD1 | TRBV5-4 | CASSLAGRGNEKLFF | TGTGCCAGCAGCTTGGCGGGCAGGGGGAATGAAAAACTGTTTTTT
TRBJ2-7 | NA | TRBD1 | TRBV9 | CASSPRSRGTGVYEQYF | TGTGCCAGCAGCCCGAGAAGTAGAGGGACAGGCGTCTACGAGCAGTACTTC
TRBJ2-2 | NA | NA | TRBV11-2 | CASSLDSTTGTGELFF | TGTGCCAGCAGCTTAGATTCTACGACGGGCACCGGGGAGCTGTTTTTT
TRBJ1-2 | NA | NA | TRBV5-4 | CASSRGGSESGYGYTF | TGTGCCAGCAGCCGGGGCGGGAGTGAGTCGGGCTATGGCTACACCTTC
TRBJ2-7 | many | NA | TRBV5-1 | CASSVLSRYYEQYF | TGCGCCAGCAGCGTCTTGTCTCGGTACTACGAGCAGTACTTC
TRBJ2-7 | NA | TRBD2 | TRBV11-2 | CASGAGGRPHEQYF | TGTGCCAGCGGGGCGGGGGGCCGGCCTCACGAGCAGTACTTC
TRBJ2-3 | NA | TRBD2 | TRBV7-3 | CASSLTRGGVDTQYF | TGTGCCAGCAGCTTAACGCGGGGGGGCGTAGATACGCAGTATTTT
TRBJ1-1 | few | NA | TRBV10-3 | CAIQPRGEGTEAFF | TGTGCCATCCAGCCGCGGGGGGAGGGCACTGAAGCTTTCTTT
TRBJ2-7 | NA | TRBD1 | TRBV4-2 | CASSQHRGRFEQYF | TGTGCCAGCAGCCAACACAGGGGCCGCTTCGAGCAGTACTTC
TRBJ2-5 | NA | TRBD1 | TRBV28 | CASRGGWQETQYF | TGTGCCAGCAGAGGGGGCTGGCAAGAGACCCAGTACTTC
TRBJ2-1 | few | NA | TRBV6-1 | CASSEGPYNEQFF | TGTGCCAGCAGTGAGGGGCCCTACAATGAGCAGTTCTTC
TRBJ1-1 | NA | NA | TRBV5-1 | CASGGGQPNTEAFF | TGCGCCAGCGGTGGGGGACAACCGAACACTGAAGCTTTCTTT
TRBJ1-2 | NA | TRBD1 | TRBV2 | CASSAGTGDYGYTF | TGTGCCAGCAGTGCCGGGACAGGGGACTATGGCTACACCTTC
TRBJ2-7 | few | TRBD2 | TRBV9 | CASSVGAGGGYEQYF | TGTGCCAGCAGCGTAGGGGCAGGCGGGGGCTACGAGCAGTACTTC
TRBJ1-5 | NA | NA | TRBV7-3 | CASSPGAGQPQHF | TGTGCCAGCAGCCCAGGGGCAGGGCAGCCCCAGCATTTT
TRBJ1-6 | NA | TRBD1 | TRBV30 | CAWSFPRGRRAPLHF | TGTGCCTGGAGTTTCCCCAGGGGGCGAAGGGCACCCCTCCACTTT
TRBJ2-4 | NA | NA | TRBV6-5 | CASTQPSENIQYF | TGTGCCAGCACCCAACCGTCAGAAAACATTCAGTACTTC
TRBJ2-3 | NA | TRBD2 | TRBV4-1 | CASSQDLRLAGRTDTQYF | TGCGCCAGCAGCCAAGATCTGAGACTAGCGGGGCGCACAGATACGCAGTATTTT
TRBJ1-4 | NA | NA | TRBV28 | CASSTGGLNEKLFF | TGTGCCAGCAGTACGGGGGGCCTTAATGAAAAACTGTTTTTT
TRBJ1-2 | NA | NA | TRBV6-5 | CASSPSAGEVWGYTF | TGTGCCAGCAGTCCCTCGGCCGGGGAGGTATGGGGCTACACCTTC
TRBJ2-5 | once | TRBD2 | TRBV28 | CASSLPSGGGETQYF | TGTGCCAGCAGTTTACCTAGCGGGGGAGGGGAGACCCAGTACTTC
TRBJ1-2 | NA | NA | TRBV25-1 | CASSGQGRGYTF | TGTGCCAGCAGTGGGCAGGGGAGGGGGTACACCTTC
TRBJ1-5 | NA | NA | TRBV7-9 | CASSSNDGGKPQHF | TGTGCCAGCAGCTCCAATGACGGAGGTAAGCCCCAGCATTTT
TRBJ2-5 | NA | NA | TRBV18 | CASSHGQETQYF | TGTGCCAGCTCACACGGGCAAGAGACCCAGTACTTC
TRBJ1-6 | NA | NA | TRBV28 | CASSFIRGYSYNSPLHF | TGTGCCAGCAGTTTCATCAGGGGATACTCCTATAATTCACCCCTCCACTTT